This note documents a single T cell receptor (beta chain) sequence. Mismatch with germline at one junction end may stem from a read error. The CDR3 covers 14 residues. Germline CDR1 is MNHEY and CDR2 is SVGAGI. This specimen comes from a study of blood T cell repertoires in COVID-19. Study summary: Whether acute or convalescent, the COVID-19 samples came from the United States, Italy and Spain. Sources were T cells, B-cell-depleted T cells, or PBMCs; the material itself was cDNA or gDNA.

In the original workflow: Reference gene primer amplification in the assay estimated nucleated cell counts. Produced via immunoSEQ multiplex PCR; TCRdb's table is partial and in-frame only. V and J calls and clone size are as listed in that table; D and trimming were resolved from the DNA. The sample has about 320,000 clones, almost 85% seen once. This receptor was taken from a human donor in a cohort sampled during active COVID-19. Sequenced sample: peripheral blood. The chain has TRBV6-5 and TRBJ1-6; D is undetermined. CDR3 in DNA: TGTGCCGGCAGCCTCCTGGTTAGCAATTCACCCCTCCACTTT. Translated, it gives CAGSLLVSNSPLHF.